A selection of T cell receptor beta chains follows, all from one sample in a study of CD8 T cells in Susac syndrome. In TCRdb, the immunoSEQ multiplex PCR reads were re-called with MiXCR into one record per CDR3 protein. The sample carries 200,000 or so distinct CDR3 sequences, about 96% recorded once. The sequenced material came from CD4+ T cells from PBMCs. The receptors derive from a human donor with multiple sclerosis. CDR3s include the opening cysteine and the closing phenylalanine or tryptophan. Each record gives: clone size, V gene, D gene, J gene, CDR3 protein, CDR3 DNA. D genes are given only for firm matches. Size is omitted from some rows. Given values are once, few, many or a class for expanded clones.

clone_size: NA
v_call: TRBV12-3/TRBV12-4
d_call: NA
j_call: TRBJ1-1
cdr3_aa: CASSLNGADTEAFF
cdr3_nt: TGTGCCAGCAGTTTGAACGGGGCGGACACTGAAGCTTTCTTT

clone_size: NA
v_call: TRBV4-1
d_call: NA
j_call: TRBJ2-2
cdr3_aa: CASSPPLRTLRQTGELFF
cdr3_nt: TGCGCCAGCAGCCCGCCCCTCCGGACCCTTCGACAAACCGGGGAGCTGTTTTTT

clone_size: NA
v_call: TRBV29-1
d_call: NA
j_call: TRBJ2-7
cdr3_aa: CSVSNKYSYEQYF
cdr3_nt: TGCAGCGTGTCTAACAAGTACTCCTACGAGCAGTACTTC

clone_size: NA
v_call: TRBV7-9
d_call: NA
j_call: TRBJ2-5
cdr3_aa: CASSLVPGARETQYF
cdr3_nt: TGTGCCAGCAGCTTAGTACCGGGGGCAAGGGAGACCCAGTACTTC

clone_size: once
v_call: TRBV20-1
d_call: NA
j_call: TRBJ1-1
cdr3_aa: CSAKRGGVSTEAFF
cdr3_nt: TGCAGTGCCAAACGGGGGGGCGTGAGTACTGAAGCTTTCTTT

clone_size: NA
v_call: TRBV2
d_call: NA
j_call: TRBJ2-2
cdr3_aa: CASSATVTGELFF
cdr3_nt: TGTGCCAGCAGTGCCACAGTTACCGGGGAGCTGTTTTTT

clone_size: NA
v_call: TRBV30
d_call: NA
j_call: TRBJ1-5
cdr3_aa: CAWSVLAARQPQHF
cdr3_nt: TGTGCCTGGAGTGTTCTGGCTGCCCGTCAGCCCCAGCATTTT

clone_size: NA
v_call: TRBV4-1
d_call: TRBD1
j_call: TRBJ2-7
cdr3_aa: CASSQVRGSPYEQYF
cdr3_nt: TGCGCCAGCAGCCAAGTCAGGGGGTCTCCCTACGAGCAGTACTTC

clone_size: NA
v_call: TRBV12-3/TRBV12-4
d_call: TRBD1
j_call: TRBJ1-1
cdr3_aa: CASTQDRVGAFF
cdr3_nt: TGTGCCAGCACCCAAGACAGGGTGGGGGCTTTCTTT

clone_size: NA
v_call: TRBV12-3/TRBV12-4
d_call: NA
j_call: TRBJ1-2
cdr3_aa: CASSPQGGYNYGYTF
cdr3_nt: TGTGCCAGCAGTCCCCAGGGAGGATACAACTATGGCTACACCTTC

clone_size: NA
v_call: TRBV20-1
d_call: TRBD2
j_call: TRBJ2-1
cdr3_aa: CSARDLGRSSYNEQFF
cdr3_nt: TGCAGTGCTAGAGATCTCGGGAGGAGCTCCTACAATGAGCAGTTCTTC

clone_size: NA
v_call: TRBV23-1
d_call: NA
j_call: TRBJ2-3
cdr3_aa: CASRGWGTDTQYF
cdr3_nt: TGCGCCAGCCGGGGTTGGGGCACAGATACGCAGTATTTT

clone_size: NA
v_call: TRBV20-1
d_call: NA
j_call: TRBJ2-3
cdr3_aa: CSATDTDSTDTQYF
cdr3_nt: TGCAGTGCAACCGACACCGACTCCACAGATACGCAGTATTTT

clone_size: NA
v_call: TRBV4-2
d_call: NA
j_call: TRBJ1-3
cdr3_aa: CASSSGQGGSGNTIYF
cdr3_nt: TGTGCCAGCAGCTCAGGTCAGGGAGGGTCTGGAAACACCATATATTTT

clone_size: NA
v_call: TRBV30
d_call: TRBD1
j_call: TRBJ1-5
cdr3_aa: CAWSVRGQGNQPQHF
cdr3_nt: TGTGCCTGGAGTGTACGCGGACAGGGAAATCAGCCCCAGCATTTT

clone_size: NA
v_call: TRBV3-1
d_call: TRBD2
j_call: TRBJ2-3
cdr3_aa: CASSLIAGGSTDTQYF
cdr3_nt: TGTGCCAGCAGCCTCATAGCGGGAGGCAGCACAGATACGCAGTATTTT

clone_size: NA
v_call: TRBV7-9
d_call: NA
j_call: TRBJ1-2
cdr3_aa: CASSSLNGYTF
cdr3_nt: TGTGCCAGCAGCTCCTTGAATGGCTACACCTTC

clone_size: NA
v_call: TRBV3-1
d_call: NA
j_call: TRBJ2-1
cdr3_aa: CASSQEGIPASIF
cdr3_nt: TGTGCCAGCAGCCAAGAGGGGATCCCGGCGTCAATCTTC

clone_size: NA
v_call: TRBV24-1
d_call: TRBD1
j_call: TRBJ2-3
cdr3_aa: CATSRTGSQDTQYF
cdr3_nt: TGTGCCACCAGCCGGACAGGGTCCCAAGATACGCAGTATTTT

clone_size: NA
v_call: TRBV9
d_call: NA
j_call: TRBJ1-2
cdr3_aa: CASSSALRPRYGYTF
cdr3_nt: TGTGCCAGCAGCTCAGCCCTCCGCCCCCGGTATGGCTACACCTTC

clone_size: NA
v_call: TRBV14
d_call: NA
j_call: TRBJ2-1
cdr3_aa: CASSQDWAEQFF
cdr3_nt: TGTGCCAGCAGCCAAGATTGGGCAGAGCAGTTCTTC

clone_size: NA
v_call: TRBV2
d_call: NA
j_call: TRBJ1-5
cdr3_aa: CASSETGGNQPQHF
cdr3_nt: TGTGCCAGCAGTGAAACGGGTGGCAATCAGCCCCAGCATTTT

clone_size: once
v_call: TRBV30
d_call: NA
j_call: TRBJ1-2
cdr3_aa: CAWGPSGYTF
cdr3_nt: TGTGCCTGGGGCCCATCTGGCTACACCTTC

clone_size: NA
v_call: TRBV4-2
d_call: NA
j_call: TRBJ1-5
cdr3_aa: CASSQGWGDSNQPQHF
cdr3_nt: TGTGCCAGCAGCCAAGGTTGGGGAGATAGCAATCAGCCCCAGCATTTT

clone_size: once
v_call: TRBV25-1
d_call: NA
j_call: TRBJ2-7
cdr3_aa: CASSGSPPAGEQYF
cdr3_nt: TGTGCCAGCAGTGGAAGCCCCCCGGCGGGGGAGCAGTACTTC

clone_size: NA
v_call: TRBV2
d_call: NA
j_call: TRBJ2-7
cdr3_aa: CASKGGRRVGYEQYF
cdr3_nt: TGTGCCAGCAAGGGTGGACGGAGGGTTGGTTACGAGCAGTACTTC